This TCR beta chain was identified during a study of T cell repertoires in cytomegalovirus infection. This clonotype was observed a few times. Its specificity is not known. V lost 3 bases to trimming and J lost 6 bases, with 14 bases between them. The CDR3 consists of 14 residues. One entry per CDR3 protein, called by TCRdb with MiXCR from the reads. The data hold a few hundred thousand distinct CDR3 sequences, with 33% observed a single time. Notes on the study in general: Predominance within the ex vivo response was attributable to HLA-C-restricted CMV-specific TCR beta clonotypes.

This specimen was cultured PBMCs, taken from culture after CMV antigen stimulation. The clonotype comes from a human donor in good health (CMV status not recorded). Some clones in this sample may be carry-over from other donors' samples. The chain combines TRBV12-3 or TRBV12-4 with TRBJ1-1; D might be TRBD1 (6 bases). CDR3 DNA: TGTGCCAGCAGTTTCGAGGGGGGTACGGCTGAAGCTTTCTTT. Translated: CASSFEGGTAEAFF.